A single sample is the source of the 10 T cell receptor beta chains below, sequenced in a study of shared clonotypes between healthy human individuals (dated by TCRdb to 2020 to 2022). Receptor amplification or capture employed the immunoSEQ multiplex PCR assay. TCRdb took this table from immuneACCESS and kept in-frame rearrangements with V and J called. Such tables lack part of the clones; where checked against another copy, unresolved V genes explain under half of the gap, and the rest is unexplained. For this sample the table gives approximately 1,000,000 clones, of which 70% to 80% were detected only once. The leading ten clones occupy about 0.52% of the sample. The sequenced sample consisted of memory CD4+ T cells from PBMCs. Taken with the paper, the label for cell subset or site translates to: CD45RA-negative fraction. These receptors came from a man in his late teens or twenties in good health. Some clones in this sample may be carry-over from other donors' samples.

The chain is built from TRBV15 and TRBJ2-5, with a possible D match to TRBD2 (5 bases). Germline V gene data show CDR1 as LNHNV and CDR2 as YYDKDF (reference sequence). The V and J ends lost 1 base and 5 bases respectively, with 17 bases between them. This CDR3 region has 16 residues. CDR3 sequence: CATSRVSTTSWETQYF. In DNA, the CDR3 is TGTGCCACCAGCAGAGTATCGACTACCTCATGGGAGACCCAGTACTTC.

Worth noting for this clone: Other DNA sequences in the same sample also yield this CDR3. The chain carries TRBV28 and TRBJ1-2; 8 nucleotides agree with TRBD1. CDR1 and CDR2 (germline): MDHEN, SYDVKM. The CDR3 runs 14 residues. V shed 2 bases, J shed 4 bases, and the junction held 3 bases outside the gene matches. CDR3 nucleotides: TGTGCCAGCAGTTTAACAGGGGGGAGCTATGGCTACACCTTC. Its translation: CASSLTGGSYGYTF.

V and J are TRBV28 and TRBJ2-4, with 11 bases fitting TRBD2. From germline, CDR1 is MDHEN and CDR2 SYDVKM. This CDR3 has 17 amino acids. The V and J ends lost 5 bases and 1 base, in that order; junction bases with no gene match: 7. The CDR3 protein is CASSAPGLADAKNIQYF. CDR3 DNA: TGTGCCAGCAGTGCTCCGGGACTAGCGGATGCCAAAAACATTCAGTACTTC.

V is TRBV6-6 and J is TRBJ1-2; 7 bases fit TRBD1. The junction had 6 bases not matched to a gene; V was cut back by 2 bases and J by 3 bases. Germline assignment: CDR1 MNHNY and CDR2 SVGAGI (reference sequence). The CDR3 covers 15 residues. The CDR3 region has the DNA TGTGCCAGCAGTTACCCGCCCGGGACAGACTATGGCTACACCTTC. This translates into CASSYPPGTDYGYTF.

The chain is built from TRBV25-1 and TRBJ2-7; 7 bases match TRBD2. Trimming removed 4 bases from V and 2 bases from J; junction bases left unmatched: 8. The length of the CDR3 is 15 residues. From germline, CDR1 is MGHDK and CDR2 SYGVNS. The CDR3 DNA is TGTGCCAGCAGTGTTAGGGGAGCGGGGCCCTACGAGCAGTACTTC. It translates to CASSVRGAGPYEQYF.

The CDR3 sequence: CSASGAGEQYF. The CDR3 nucleotides read TGCAGTGCCTCGGGGGCAGGCGAGCAGTACTTC. The chain has TRBV20-1 and TRBJ2-7, with D tentatively TRBD1 or TRBD2 (6 bases each). CDR1 and CDR2 (germline): DFQATT, SNEGSKA (reference sequence). This CDR3 is built from 11 residues. V lost 6 bases to trimming and J lost 6 bases, with 12 bases between them.

V gene TRBV11-3 combines with J gene TRBJ2-4, with 7 bases lining up with TRBD1. Germline CDR1 reads SGHNT; CDR2 reads YENEEA. The CDR3 runs 13 residues. Trimming at V came to 5 bases and at J to 9 bases, leaving 7 bases not matched to a gene. This chain's CDR3 is CASSPGQPGIQYF. In DNA form, the CDR3 reads TGTGCCAGCAGCCCGGGACAGCCGGGCATTCAGTACTTC.

The CDR3 reads CASSLEPGISTDTQYF. The CDR3 region has the DNA TGCGCCAGCAGCTTGGAACCCGGGATCAGCACAGATACGCAGTATTTT. The chain joins TRBV5-1 to TRBJ2-3, with a possible D match to TRBD2 (5 bases). This CDR3 contains 16 residues. V was cut by 0 bases and J by 0 bases, with 11 bases left in between. Germline lookup yields CDR1 SGHRS and CDR2 YFSETQ.

This clone has just one count. This rearrangement joins TRBV2 to TRBJ2-5; 8 bases fit TRBD1. This CDR3 is 15 amino acids long. The ends lost 2 bases at V and 3 bases at J; junction bases unmatched: 5. Germline-derived CDR1 and CDR2 are SNHLY and FYNNEI. The DNA of the CDR3 is TGTGCCAGCAGTGAACAGGGGGCGGTTGAAGAGACCCAGTACTTC. Amino acids: CASSEQGAVEETQYF.

Regarding this clone: Other DNA sequences within the sample encode an identical CDR3. The chain couples TRBV5-1 to TRBJ1-1; no firm D call. V lost 0 bases, J lost 2 bases, and 8 bases lay in between. Germline V gene lookup returns CDR1 SGHRS and CDR2 YFSETQ. The CDR3 runs 14 residues. CDR3 sequence: CASSLAVYNTEAFF. In DNA form, the CDR3 reads TGCGCCAGCAGCTTGGCGGTTTACAACACTGAAGCTTTCTTT.